Shown below are 20 T cell receptor beta chains from a single sample sequenced in a study of blood T cell repertoires in COVID-19. Only in-frame clones appear in the TCRdb table, and some are missing; sequencing was by immunoSEQ multiplex PCR. The sample yields about 270,000 clones, about nine tenths seen once. Sequences were obtained from PBMCs or T cells enriched from blood (not recorded which). The receptors were gathered from a woman aged 55-70 years who had recovered from COVID-19.

The V and J genes are TRBV3-1 (or the pseudogene TRBV3-2) and TRBJ2-3; TRBD1 agrees at 7 bases. The V gene's germline CDR1 is LGHDT and CDR2 YNNKEL (reference sequence). Unmatched junction bases numbered 7, after V lost 10 bases and J lost 3 bases. The CDR3 is 13 amino acids. CDR3 sequence (DNA): TGTGCCACCTCTTACAGGGGAACAGATACGCAGTATTTT. Its translation: CATSYRGTDTQYF.

The genes are TRBV19 and TRBJ2-7, with D maybe TRBD1 (6 bases). Germline V gene data show CDR1 as LNHDA and CDR2 as SQIVND (reference sequence). The V and J ends lost 7 bases and 5 bases respectively, with 15 bases between them. CDR3 size: 13 residues. CDR3 in DNA: TGTGCCAGTACCGCTACAGGGACCCACGAGCAGTACTTC. Amino acid sequence: CASTATGTHEQYF. Full variable domain (remainder filled in from reference TRBV19 and TRBJ2-7): DGGITQSPKYLFRKEGQNVTLSCEQNLNHDAMYWYRQDPGQGLRLIYYSQIVNDFQKGDIAEGYSVSREKKESFPLTVTSAQKNPTAFYLCASTATGTHEQYFGPGTRLTVT.

This clone came up a few times. V is TRBV11-2 and J is TRBJ2-1, with TRBD1 identical over 12 bases. V gave up 5 bases and J gave up 7 bases; unmatched junction bases: 9. CDR1 is SGHAT, CDR2 FQNNGV, per germline. The CDR3 runs to 16 residues. Here the CDR3 reads CASSKGTGGAVNEQFF. CDR3 DNA: TGTGCCAGCAGCAAGGGGACAGGGGGCGCCGTGAATGAGCAGTTCTTC.

The CDR3 region has the DNA TGCGCCAGCAGCCCCCGCCACACAGGGTCTGGAAACACCATATATTTT. This codes for CASSPRHTGSGNTIYF. The genes are TRBV5-1 and TRBJ1-3, with D perhaps TRBD1 (6 bases). V gave up 4 bases and J gave up 1 base, with 15 bases separating them. CDR3 length: 16 residues. CDR1 is SGHRS and CDR2 is YFSETQ in the germline V gene.

The chain uses TRBV6-5 and TRBJ1-2; 7 bases are a match to TRBD1. The CDR3 contains 14 residues. With 11 bases clipped from V and 4 bases from J, the junction kept 13 bases outside the gene matches. CDR1 MNHEY and CDR2 SVGAGI come from the germline V gene. CDR3 amino acids: CASAAGTEGYGYTF. CDR3 in DNA: TGTGCCTCCGCCGCCGGGACAGAGGGCTATGGCTACACCTTC.

J is TRBJ1-5 and V is TRBV25-1; no firm D call. V lost 5 bases to trimming and J lost 9 bases, with 14 bases between them. Per the germline V gene, CDR1 is MGHDK and CDR2 is SYGVNS. CDR3 size: 13 residues. The CDR3 sequence: CASSPRHSGPQHF. DNA for the CDR3: TGTGCCAGCAGTCCCAGGCACTCCGGGCCCCAGCATTTT. Based on the CDR3 plus reference TRBV25-1 and TRBJ1-5, the full variable domain is EADIYQTPRYLVIGTGKKITLECSQTMGHDKMYWYQQDPGMELHLIHYSYGVNSTEKGDLSSESTVSRIRTEHFPLTLESARPSHTSQYLCASSPRHSGPQHFGDGTRLSIL.

The chain recombines TRBV5-6 with TRBJ2-1; the match to TRBD2 covers 8 bases. CDR3 length equals 16 residues. Looked up from germline, CDR1 is SGHDT and CDR2 is YYEEEE. The trim removed 4 bases at V and 1 base at J, leaving 7 bases unmatched. The CDR3 DNA reads TGTGCCAGCAGCCCCGCGGGGGGTGGGTCCTACAATGAGCAGTTCTTC. It translates to CASSPAGGGSYNEQFF.

The chain combines TRBV11-2 with TRBJ2-7, with D unresolved. Germline CDR1 and CDR2: SGHAT and FQNNGV. The germline V and J ends were trimmed by 1 base and 3 bases, with 10 bases remaining between them. This CDR3 has 14 amino acids. The CDR3 nucleotides read TGTGCCAGCAGCTTAGTGAGGCGCCGCTACGAGCAGTACTTC. Residues: CASSLVRRRYEQYF.

This clone was counted only a few times. The chain recombines TRBV3-1 (or the pseudogene TRBV3-2) with TRBJ2-1, with 8 bases that match TRBD1. Germline CDR1 LGHDT, CDR2 YNNKEL (reference sequence). V dropped 5 bases and J dropped 0; count of bases not matched to a gene: 3. There are 15 residues in the CDR3. The CDR3 sequence is CASSVGTGSYNEQFF. The CDR3 region has the DNA TGTGCCAGCAGCGTCGGGACAGGCTCCTACAATGAGCAGTTCTTC.

The chain is built from TRBV9 and TRBJ2-3, with TRBD2 as a possible D gene (5 bases). The V end was cut by 4 bases, the J end by 4 bases, with 22 bases between. Germline CDR1 is SGDLS and CDR2 is YYNGEE. The CDR3 is made up of 17 amino acids. CDR3 region: CASSSPWEVAGPDTQYF. The CDR3 DNA follows: TGTGCCAGCAGCTCCCCATGGGAAGTGGCGGGCCCAGATACGCAGTATTTT.

This clone was counted once. This rearrangement joins TRBV10-1 to TRBJ1-4, with D perhaps matching TRBD1 (6 bases). Germline lookup yields CDR1 WNHNN and CDR2 SYGVQD (reference sequence). Trimming stripped 2 bases from V and 6 bases from J, with 13 bases between. The CDR3 runs to 15 residues. The CDR3 DNA is TGCGCCAGCAGTGAGGACCGCGCAGGGGATGAAAAACTGTTTTTT. This codes for CASSEDRAGDEKLFF.

V and J are TRBV2 and TRBJ2-2, with D maybe TRBD1 (5 bases). The germline CDR1 and CDR2 sequences are SNHLY and FYNNEI. The CDR3 runs 14 residues. Trimming took off 8 bases at V and 4 bases at J, with 14 bases between the two ends. The CDR3 sequence is CASARAVGTGELFF. CDR3 nucleotides: TGTGCCAGCGCCAGGGCGGTAGGCACCGGGGAGCTGTTTTTT.

The genes are TRBV28 and TRBJ2-7; 7 bases fit TRBD1. Germline assignment: CDR1 MDHEN and CDR2 SYDVKM. This CDR3 has 17 residues. The J segment lost 3 bases and the V segment lost 5 bases, leaving 16 bases of the junction unmatched. The CDR3 is CASSIFLGQGGLYEQYF. Here the CDR3 DNA reads TGTGCCAGCAGTATCTTCCTAGGACAAGGGGGCCTCTACGAGCAGTACTTC. The variable domain in full, completed from reference TRBV28 and TRBJ2-7, reads DVKVTQSSRYLVKRTGEKVFLECVQDMDHENMFWYRQDPGLGLRLIYFSYDVKMKEKGDIPEGYSVSREKKERFSLILESASTNQTSMYLCASSIFLGQGGLYEQYFGPGTRLTVT.

This chain connects TRBV7-3 to TRBJ2-3, with D possibly being TRBD2 (6 bases). The V and J ends lost 4 bases and 2 bases respectively, with 7 bases between them. The length of the CDR3 is 13 residues. From germline, CDR1 is SGHTA and CDR2 FQGTGA. This CDR3 reads CASSWTITDTQYF. In nucleotides, the CDR3 is TGTGCCAGCAGCTGGACTATCACAGATACGCAGTATTTT. Using reference TRBV7-3 and TRBJ2-3 for the parts outside the CDR3, the full variable domain is GAGVSQTPSNKVTEKGKYVELRCDPISGHTALYWYRQSLGQGPEFLIYFQGTGAADDSGLPNDRFFAVRPEGSVSTLKIQRTERGDSAVYLCASSWTITDTQYFGPGTRLTVL.

The V and J genes are TRBV12-3 or TRBV12-4 and TRBJ2-1; D is unclear. V was trimmed by 2 bases and J by 7 bases, leaving 6 bases between them. The CDR3 runs 12 residues. The CDR3 DNA follows: TGTGCCAGCAGTTTAATGAGGAATGAGCAGTTCTTC. Amino acid sequence: CASSLMRNEQFF.

The chain is built from TRBV24-1 and TRBJ2-5, with 8 bases that match TRBD1. V was pared by 7 bases and J by 5 bases, with 17 bases of the junction left unmatched. CDR1 is KGHDR, CDR2 SFDVKD, per germline. The CDR3 totals 17 residues. In DNA, the CDR3 is TGTGCCACCAGCAAACCATGGACAGGGTTTTTTAGGGAGACCCAGTACTTC. Its translation: CATSKPWTGFFRETQYF.

This clone was counted once. The chain employs TRBV4-1 and TRBJ2-7, with no clear D. Trimming took 1 base from V and 2 from J, leaving 6 bases between them. The germline V gene has CDR1 MGHRA and CDR2 YSYEKL. CDR3 size: 13 residues. CDR3 sequence (DNA): TGCGCCAGCAGCCAAGTTGGGCCCTACGAGCAGTACTTC. Translated: CASSQVGPYEQYF.

The J gene is TRBJ1-1, the V gene TRBV5-1; TRBD1 is a possible D gene (5 bases). The CDR3 is made up of 15 amino acids. The V end lost 4 bases, the J end lost 5 bases, and 18 bases lay between the germline ends. Germline values: CDR1 SGHRS, CDR2 YFSETQ. Written as DNA, the CDR3 is TGCGCCAGCAGCCCTTCTCCGGGACTGGGAACTGAAGCTTTCTTT. This codes for CASSPSPGLGTEAFF.

This clone was recorded only once. The V call is TRBV2, the J call TRBJ1-2; 7 nucleotides match TRBD1. Unmatched junction bases numbered 13, after V lost 5 bases and J lost 4 bases. This CDR3 comprises 16 residues. Per germline, CDR1 SNHLY and CDR2 FYNNEI. CDR3 DNA: TGTGCCAGCAGTCCTCTGGGACAGCAGATTACCTATGGCTACACCTTC. Protein sequence: CASSPLGQQITYGYTF.

This chain connects TRBV18 to TRBJ2-7; 7 nucleotides match TRBD1. V lost 3 bases, J lost 6 bases, and 11 bases stayed unmatched. This CDR3 contains 15 residues. CDR1 and CDR2 from the germline V gene are KGHSH and LQKENI. CDR3 region: CASSPKDLGGGEQYF. CDR3 bases: TGTGCCAGCTCACCGAAGGATTTAGGGGGCGGCGAGCAGTACTTC.